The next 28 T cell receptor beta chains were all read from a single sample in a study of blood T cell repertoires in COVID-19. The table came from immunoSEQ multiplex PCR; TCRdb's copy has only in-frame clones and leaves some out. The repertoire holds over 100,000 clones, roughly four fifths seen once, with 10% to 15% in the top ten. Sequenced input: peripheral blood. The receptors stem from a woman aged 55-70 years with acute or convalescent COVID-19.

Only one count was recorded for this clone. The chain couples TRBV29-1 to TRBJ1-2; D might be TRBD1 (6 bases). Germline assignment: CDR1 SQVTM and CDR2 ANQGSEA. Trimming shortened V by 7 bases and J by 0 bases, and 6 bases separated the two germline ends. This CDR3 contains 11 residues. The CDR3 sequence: CSGTANYGYTF. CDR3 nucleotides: TGCAGCGGGACAGCTAACTATGGCTACACCTTC.

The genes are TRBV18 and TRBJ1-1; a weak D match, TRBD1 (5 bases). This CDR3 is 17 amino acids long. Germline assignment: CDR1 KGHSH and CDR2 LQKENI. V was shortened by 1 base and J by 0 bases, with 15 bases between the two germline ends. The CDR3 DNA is TGTGCCAGCTCACCACGGGCAGGGAGGTCAGTGAACACTGAAGCTTTCTTT. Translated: CASSPRAGRSVNTEAFF. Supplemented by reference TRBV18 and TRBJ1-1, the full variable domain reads NAGVMQNPRHLVRRRGQEARLRCSPMKGHSHVYWYRQLPEEGLKFMVYLQKENIIDESGMPKERFSAEFPKEGPSILRIQQVVRGDSAAYFCASSPRAGRSVNTEAFFGQGTRLTVV.

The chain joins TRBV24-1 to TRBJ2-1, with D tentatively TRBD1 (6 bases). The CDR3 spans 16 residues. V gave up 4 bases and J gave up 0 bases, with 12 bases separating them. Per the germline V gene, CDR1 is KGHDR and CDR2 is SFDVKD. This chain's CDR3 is CATSERQAYSYNEQFF. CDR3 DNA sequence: TGTGCCACCAGTGAGAGACAGGCCTACTCCTACAATGAGCAGTTCTTC.

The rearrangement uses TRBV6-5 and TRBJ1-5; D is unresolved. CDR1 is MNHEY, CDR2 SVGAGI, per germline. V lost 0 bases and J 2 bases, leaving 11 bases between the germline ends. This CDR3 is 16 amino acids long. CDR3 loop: CASSYSAASRNQPQHF. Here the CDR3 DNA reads TGTGCCAGCAGTTACTCGGCGGCTTCCCGCAATCAGCCCCAGCATTTT.

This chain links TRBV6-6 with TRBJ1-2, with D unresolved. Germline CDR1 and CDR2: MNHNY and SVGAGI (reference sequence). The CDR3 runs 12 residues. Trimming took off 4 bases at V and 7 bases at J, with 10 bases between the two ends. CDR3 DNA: TGTGCCAGCAGTTTACTAGAGTCTGGCTACACCTTC. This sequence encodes CASSLLESGYTF.

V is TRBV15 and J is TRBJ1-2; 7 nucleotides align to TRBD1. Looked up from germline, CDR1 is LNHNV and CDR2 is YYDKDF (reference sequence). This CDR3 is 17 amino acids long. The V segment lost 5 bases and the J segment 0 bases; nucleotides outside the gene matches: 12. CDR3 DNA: TGTGCCACCAGCGGATACGGGACAGTCATCTCTAACTATGGCTACACCTTC. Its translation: CATSGYGTVISNYGYTF.

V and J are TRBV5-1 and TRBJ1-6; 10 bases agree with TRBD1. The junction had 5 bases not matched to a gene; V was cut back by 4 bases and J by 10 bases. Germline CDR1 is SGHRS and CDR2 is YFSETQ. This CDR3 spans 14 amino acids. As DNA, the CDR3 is TGCGCCAGCAGCAGACAGGGGGCAGAGTCACCCCTCCACTTT. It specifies CASSRQGAESPLHF.

DNA of the CDR3: TGTGCCAGCAGCCCGGGACTAGCGGGGGGGAATACGCAGTATTTT. Residues: CASSPGLAGGNTQYF. This chain joins TRBV7-8 and TRBJ2-3, with 16 bases aligning to TRBD2. This CDR3 contains 15 residues. V shed 5 bases and J 7 bases; nucleotides not matched to a gene: 3. Looked up from germline, CDR1 is SGHVS and CDR2 is FQNEAQ.

CDR3 DNA sequence: TGCAGTGCTAGTCCCAGGGCAATCAGGACTGAAGCTTTCTTT. Translating gives CSASPRAIRTEAFF. The rearrangement links TRBV20-1 to TRBJ1-1, with D possibly being TRBD1 (5 bases). CDR3 length: 14 amino acids. Germline V gives CDR1 DFQATT, CDR2 SNEGSKA (reference sequence). V was clipped by 3 bases and J by 5 bases, with 16 bases between them.

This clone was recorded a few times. The CDR3 is CATSGLTGAGELFF. CDR3 DNA: TGTGCCACCAGTGGCCTGACAGGGGCCGGGGAGCTGTTTTTT. V is TRBV24-1 and J is TRBJ2-2; 8 bases fit TRBD1. Trimming cost V 5 bases and J 6 bases; bases outside gene matches: 4. This CDR3 spans 14 amino acids. Germline CDR1 and CDR2: KGHDR and SFDVKD.

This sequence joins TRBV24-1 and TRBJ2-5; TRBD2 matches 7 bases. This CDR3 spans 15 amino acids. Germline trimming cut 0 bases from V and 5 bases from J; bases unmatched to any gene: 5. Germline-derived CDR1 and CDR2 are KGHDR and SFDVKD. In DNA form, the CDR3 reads TGTGCCACCAGTGATTTGCAAGCCGGGGGGGAGACCCAGTACTTC. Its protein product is CATSDLQAGGETQYF.

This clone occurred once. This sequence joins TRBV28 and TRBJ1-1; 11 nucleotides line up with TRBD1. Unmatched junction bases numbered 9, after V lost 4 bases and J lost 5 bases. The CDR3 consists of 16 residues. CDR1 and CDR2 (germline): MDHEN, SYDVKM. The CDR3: CASSSTGQGVGTEAFF. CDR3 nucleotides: TGTGCCAGCAGTTCTACGGGACAGGGGGTCGGGACTGAAGCTTTCTTT. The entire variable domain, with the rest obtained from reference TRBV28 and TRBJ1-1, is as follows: DVKVTQSSRYLVKRTGEKVFLECVQDMDHENMFWYRQDPGLGLRLIYFSYDVKMKEKGDIPEGYSVSREKKERFSLILESASTNQTSMYLCASSSTGQGVGTEAFFGQGTRLTVV.

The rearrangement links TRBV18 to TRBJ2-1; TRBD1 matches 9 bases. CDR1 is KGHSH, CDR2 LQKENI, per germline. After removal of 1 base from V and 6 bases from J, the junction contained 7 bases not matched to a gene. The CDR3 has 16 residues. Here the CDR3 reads CASSPLQQGAGNEQFF. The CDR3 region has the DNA TGTGCCAGCTCACCACTCCAACAGGGGGCGGGCAATGAGCAGTTCTTC.

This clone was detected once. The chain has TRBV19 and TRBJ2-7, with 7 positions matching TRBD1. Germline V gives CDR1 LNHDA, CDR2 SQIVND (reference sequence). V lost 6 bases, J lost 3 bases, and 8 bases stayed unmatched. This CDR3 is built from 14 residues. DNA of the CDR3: TGTGCCAGTAGGCAGACAGGGCAGGGCTACGAGCAGTACTTC. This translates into CASRQTGQGYEQYF. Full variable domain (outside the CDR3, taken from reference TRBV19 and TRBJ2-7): DGGITQSPKYLFRKEGQNVTLSCEQNLNHDAMYWYRQDPGQGLRLIYYSQIVNDFQKGDIAEGYSVSREKKESFPLTVTSAQKNPTAFYLCASRQTGQGYEQYFGPGTRLTVT.

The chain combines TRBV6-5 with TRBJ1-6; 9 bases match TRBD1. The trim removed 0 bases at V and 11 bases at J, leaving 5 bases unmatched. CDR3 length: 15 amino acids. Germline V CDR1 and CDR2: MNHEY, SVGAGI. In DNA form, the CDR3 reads TGTGCCAGCAGTTACTCGGGGACAGGGAATGCACCCCTCCACTTT. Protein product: CASSYSGTGNAPLHF.

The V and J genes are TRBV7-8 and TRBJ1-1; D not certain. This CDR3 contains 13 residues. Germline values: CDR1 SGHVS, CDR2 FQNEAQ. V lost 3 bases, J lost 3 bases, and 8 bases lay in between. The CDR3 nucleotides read TGTGCCAGCAGCTTTTGGAGGGACACTGAAGCTTTCTTT. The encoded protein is CASSFWRDTEAFF.

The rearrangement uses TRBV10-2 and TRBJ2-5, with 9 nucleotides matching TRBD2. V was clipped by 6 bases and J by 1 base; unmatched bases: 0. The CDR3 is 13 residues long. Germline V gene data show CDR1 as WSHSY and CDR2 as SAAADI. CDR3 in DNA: TGCGCCAGCAGGACTAGCGGCCAAGAGACCCAGTACTTC. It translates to CASRTSGQETQYF.

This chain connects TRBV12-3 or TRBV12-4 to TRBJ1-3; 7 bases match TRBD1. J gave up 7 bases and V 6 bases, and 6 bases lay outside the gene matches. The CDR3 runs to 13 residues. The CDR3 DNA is TGTGCCAGCAGCCCGACAGGGAGGAACACCATATATTTT. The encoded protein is CASSPTGRNTIYF.

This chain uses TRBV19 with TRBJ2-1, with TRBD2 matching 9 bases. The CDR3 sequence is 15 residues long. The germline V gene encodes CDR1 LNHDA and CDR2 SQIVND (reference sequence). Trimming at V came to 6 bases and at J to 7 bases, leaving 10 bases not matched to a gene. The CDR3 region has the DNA TGTGCCAGTAGGGTTAGCGGGGGAGGGCGAAATGAGCAGTTCTTC. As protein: CASRVSGGGRNEQFF.

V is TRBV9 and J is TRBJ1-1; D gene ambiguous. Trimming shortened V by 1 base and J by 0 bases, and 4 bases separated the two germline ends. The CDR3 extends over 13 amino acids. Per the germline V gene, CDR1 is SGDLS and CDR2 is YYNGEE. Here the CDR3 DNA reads TGTGCCAGCAGCGTACAGTTGAACACTGAAGCTTTCTTT. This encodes CASSVQLNTEAFF.

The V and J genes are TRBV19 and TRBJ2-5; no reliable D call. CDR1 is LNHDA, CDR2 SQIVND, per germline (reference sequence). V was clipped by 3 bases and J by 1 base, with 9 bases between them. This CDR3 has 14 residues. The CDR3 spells CASSIGVAQETQYF. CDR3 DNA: TGTGCCAGTAGTATCGGAGTAGCCCAAGAGACCCAGTACTTC.

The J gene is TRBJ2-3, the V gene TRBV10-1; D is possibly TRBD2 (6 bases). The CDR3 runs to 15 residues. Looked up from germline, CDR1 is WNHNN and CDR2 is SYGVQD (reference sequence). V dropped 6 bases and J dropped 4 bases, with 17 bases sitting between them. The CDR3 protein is CASSLSTRGSDTQYF. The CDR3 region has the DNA TGCGCCAGCAGCCTATCTACTCGGGGGTCAGATACGCAGTATTTT.

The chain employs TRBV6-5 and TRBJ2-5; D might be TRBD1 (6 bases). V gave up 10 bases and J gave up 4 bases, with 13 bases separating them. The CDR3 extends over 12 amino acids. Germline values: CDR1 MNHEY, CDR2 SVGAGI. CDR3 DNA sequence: TGTGCCACCACAGGGAATACAGAGACCCAGTACTTC. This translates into CATTGNTETQYF.

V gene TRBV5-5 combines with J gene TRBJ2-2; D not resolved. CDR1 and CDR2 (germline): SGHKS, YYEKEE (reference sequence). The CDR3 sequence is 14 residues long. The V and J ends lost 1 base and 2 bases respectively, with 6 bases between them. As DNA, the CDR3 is TGTGCCAGCAGCTTGCTAGTCAACACCGGGGAGCTGTTTTTT. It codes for CASSLLVNTGELFF. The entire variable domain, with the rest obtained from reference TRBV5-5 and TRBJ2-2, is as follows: DAGVTQSPTHLIKTRGQQVTLRCSPISGHKSVSWYQQVLGQGPQFIFQYYEKEERGRGNFPDRFSARQFPNYSSELNVNALLLGDSALYLCASSLLVNTGELFFGEGSRLTVL.

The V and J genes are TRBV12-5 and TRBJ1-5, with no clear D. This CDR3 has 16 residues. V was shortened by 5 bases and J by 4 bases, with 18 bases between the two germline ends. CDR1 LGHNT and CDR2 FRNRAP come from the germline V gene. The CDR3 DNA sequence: TGTGCTAGTGGTCTAATTGTGGGTCCGCGGAATCAGCCCCAGCATTTT. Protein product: CASGLIVGPRNQPQHF.

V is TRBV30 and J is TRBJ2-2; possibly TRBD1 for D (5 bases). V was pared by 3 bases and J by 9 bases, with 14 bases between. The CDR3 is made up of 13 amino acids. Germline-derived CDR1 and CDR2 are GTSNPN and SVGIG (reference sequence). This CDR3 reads CAWSWVGVRELFF. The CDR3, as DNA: TGTGCCTGGAGCTGGGTAGGGGTCCGGGAGCTGTTTTTT.

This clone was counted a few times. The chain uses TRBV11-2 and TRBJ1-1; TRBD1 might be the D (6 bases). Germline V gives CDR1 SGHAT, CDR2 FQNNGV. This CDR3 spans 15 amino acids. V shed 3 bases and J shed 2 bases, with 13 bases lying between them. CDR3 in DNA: TGTGCCAGCAGCTTGCCAGGGGCCTTTAACACTGAAGCTTTCTTT. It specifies CASSLPGAFNTEAFF.

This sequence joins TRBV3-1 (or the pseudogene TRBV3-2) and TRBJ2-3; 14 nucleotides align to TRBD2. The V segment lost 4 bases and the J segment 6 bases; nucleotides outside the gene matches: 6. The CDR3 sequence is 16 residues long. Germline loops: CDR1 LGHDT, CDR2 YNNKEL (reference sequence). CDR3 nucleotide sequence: TGTGCCAGCAGCCCTGGACTAGCGGGGGGTGCGGATACGCAGTATTTT. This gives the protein CASSPGLAGGADTQYF.